These 18 T cell receptor beta chains originate from one sample sequenced in a study of blood T cells in healthy people across ages. For the second PCR, which ran for roughly 7 to 11 cycles, a sample-barcoded 5' primer and a J-beta primer mix were used. TCRdb passed the 5' RACE reads through MiXCR, listing each CDR3 protein once. The sample comprises 1.5 million to 2 million distinct CDR3 sequences, roughly 30% of which are singletons, and approximately 7.7% rests with the top ten. What was sequenced was blood. The receptors shown here come from a woman under 40 in good health.

This clonotype was seen a few times. The genes are TRBV20-1 and TRBJ1-4; D gene uncertain. CDR3 length: 14 residues. Germline CDR1 is DFQATT and CDR2 is SNEGSKA (reference sequence). Trimming took 0 bases from V and 8 from J, leaving 13 bases between them. The chain's CDR3 is CSARDMGSGEKLFF. The CDR3 coding sequence is TGCAGTGCTAGAGATATGGGGTCGGGCGAAAAACTGTTTTTT.

The sample holds a few counts of this clonotype. This chain's CDR3 is CASSEGRVAGANEQFF. The CDR3 nucleotides are TGTGCCAGCAGTGAAGGGAGGGTAGCGGGAGCAAATGAGCAGTTCTTC. This chain joins TRBV6-1 and TRBJ2-1; TRBD2 agrees at 9 bases. The ends lost 1 base at V and 7 bases at J; junction bases unmatched: 8. Germline V lookup: CDR1 MNHNS, CDR2 SASEGT. The length of the CDR3 is 16 residues.

The chain combines TRBV7-9 with TRBJ1-5; TRBD1 is a possible D gene (6 bases). The V gene lost 5 bases and the J gene lost 5 bases, with 10 bases spanning the gap. The germline gives CDR1 SEHNR, CDR2 FQNEAQ (reference sequence). The CDR3 consists of 13 residues. Here the CDR3 DNA reads TGTGCCAGCAGCAAAGGACAGCATCAGCCCCAGCATTTT. Translation: CASSKGQHQPQHF.

The chain recombines TRBV4-1 with TRBJ2-3; a possible D gene is TRBD1 (5 bases). V dropped 5 bases and J dropped 7 bases, with 10 bases sitting between them. Germline lookup yields CDR1 MGHRA and CDR2 YSYEKL. The CDR3 sequence is 12 residues long. The CDR3 protein is CASSRGLNTQYF. The DNA of the CDR3 is TGCGCCAGCAGCAGGGGCCTTAATACGCAGTATTTT.

This clonotype was observed a handful of times. The chain uses TRBV6-5 and TRBJ1-1; D remains unclear. CDR1 is MNHEY and CDR2 is SVGAGI in the germline V gene. This CDR3 has 13 amino acids. The germline V and J ends were trimmed by 8 bases and 9 bases, with 19 bases remaining between them. The CDR3 DNA reads as TGTGCCAGCGCCCCAATTAGGACGGCCAAAGCTTTCTTT. Residues: CASAPIRTAKAFF.

This clonotype was recorded at least ten times. The chain employs TRBV4-1 and TRBJ1-6; D may be TRBD1 (5 bases). From germline, CDR1 is MGHRA and CDR2 YSYEKL. V gave up 1 base and J gave up 5 bases, with 9 bases separating them. The CDR3 totals 15 residues. In DNA, the CDR3 is TGCGCCAGCAGCCAAGCGTGGGGGAATAATTCACCCCTCCACTTT. Translation: CASSQAWGNNSPLHF.

This clonotype came up a few times. The J gene is TRBJ1-1, the V gene TRBV12-3 or TRBV12-4, with a tentative D call TRBD1 (5 bases). V lost 9 bases and J 1 base, leaving 15 bases between the germline ends. The CDR3 runs 14 residues. The CDR3 is CASSQDRENTEAFF. DNA of the CDR3: TGTGCCAGTAGTCAAGACAGAGAGAACACTGAAGCTTTCTTT.

This clonotype appeared a few times. This may be a read error: a much more frequent sequence differs by one nucleotide. The chain combines TRBV20-1 with TRBJ2-1; D unclear. The CDR3 contains 11 residues. CDR1 is DFQATT and CDR2 is SNEGSKA in the germline V gene (reference sequence). V lost 8 bases to trimming and J lost 10 bases, with 15 bases between them. The CDR3, as DNA: TGCAGTACTCTTCGCAGTTGGGAGCAGTTCTTC. It translates to CSTLRSWEQFF.

This clonotype was seen a few times. The chain uses TRBV20-1 and TRBJ1-5; 7 positions agree with TRBD1. Trimming at V came to 0 bases and at J to 0 bases, leaving 11 bases not matched to a gene. The V gene's germline CDR1 is DFQATT and CDR2 SNEGSKA (reference sequence). The CDR3 contains 18 residues. The CDR3 spells CSARDLAGGSYSNQPQHF. For the CDR3, the DNA is TGCAGTGCTAGAGATCTGGCAGGGGGGTCCTATAGCAATCAGCCCCAGCATTTT.

The chain links TRBV13 to TRBJ1-6; tentatively, D is TRBD1 (6 bases). This CDR3 has 17 amino acids. Germline CDR1 is PRHDT and CDR2 is FYEKMQ (reference sequence). V was cut by 0 bases and J by 10 bases, with 19 bases left in between. The chain's CDR3 is CASSLGHDRTLGSPLHF. The CDR3 DNA reads TGTGCCAGCAGCTTAGGCCATGACAGGACCTTAGGGTCACCCCTCCACTTT.

The sample holds a few counts of this clonotype. The V gene is TRBV30, the J gene TRBJ2-7, with a possible D match to TRBD2 (5 bases). This CDR3 has 15 amino acids. CDR1 is GTSNPN and CDR2 is SVGIG in the germline V gene (reference sequence). V was clipped by 2 bases and J by 0 bases, with 14 bases between them. Written as DNA, the CDR3 is TGTGCCTGGAGTCCAGGAGGCTTTCTCTCCTACGAGCAGTACTTC. The encoded protein is CAWSPGGFLSYEQYF.

About this clonotype itself: The final CDR3 position lacks the conserved phenylalanine or tryptophan, pointing to a likely read error. The genes are TRBV18 and TRBJ1-2; tentative D call: TRBD1 (5 bases). This CDR3 contains 13 residues. V lost 2 bases, J lost 2 bases, and 6 bases lay in between. CDR1 is KGHSH and CDR2 is LQKENI in the germline V gene. CDR3 nucleotides: TGTGCCAGCTCACCATGGGACAACTATGGCTACACCTGC. Translation gives CASSPWDNYGYTC.

The chain recombines TRBV7-2 with TRBJ2-1, with a tentative D call TRBD2 (6 bases). The CDR3 has 17 residues. Germline CDR1 SGHTA, CDR2 FQGNSA. Trimming took 2 bases from V and 5 from J, leaving 19 bases between them. CDR3 loop: CASSLRAGSYTHNEQFF. The CDR3 DNA follows: TGTGCCAGCAGCTTAAGGGCGGGGAGTTATACCCACAATGAGCAGTTCTTC.

Only a few counts were recorded for this clonotype. A single base separates this from a much larger clone, so it may be a read error. The chain uses TRBV5-1 and TRBJ2-3; D call uncertain. In germline, CDR1 is SGHRS, CDR2 YFSETQ. This CDR3 is built from 12 residues. V gave up 3 bases and J gave up 2 bases, with 4 bases separating them. The CDR3 bases are TGCGCCAGCAGCTGGACCACAGATACGCAGTATTTT. Its protein is CASSWTTDTQYF.

The V gene is TRBV29-1, the J gene TRBJ1-5; 7 nucleotides agree with TRBD1. Germline CDR1 reads SQVTM; CDR2 reads ANQGSEA. The CDR3 contains 16 residues. With V trimmed by 4 bases and J by 5 bases, 14 bases remained unmatched. This chain's CDR3 is CSVVGGGGEGDQPQHF. The CDR3 region has the DNA TGCAGCGTTGTGGGAGGGGGCGGAGAAGGGGATCAGCCCCAGCATTTT.

This clonotype was seen a handful of times. This chain connects TRBV29-1 to TRBJ1-2; 10 bases fit TRBD1. Germline V lookup: CDR1 SQVTM, CDR2 ANQGSEA. The CDR3 consists of 16 residues. V trimming: 3 bases; J trimming: 8 bases; junction bases outside the gene matches: 15. The CDR3 loop reads CSVEADRGRLMRGYTF. The CDR3 nucleotides are TGCAGCGTTGAGGCCGACAGGGGGCGCTTGATGAGGGGCTACACCTTC.

This clonotype was found a few times. A much more abundant neighbour one base away suggests this may be a read error. The chain recombines TRBV7-2 with TRBJ2-1; D is possibly TRBD1 or TRBD2 (7 bases each). The last part of the DNA fits TRBJ2-7 better; the J call may be wrong. CDR1 is SGHTA, CDR2 FQGNSA, per germline. This CDR3 contains 15 residues. DNA of the CDR3: TGTGCCAGCAGCCCAGGGGGAGGGACCTACAATGAGCAGTACTTC. Protein product: CASSPGGGTYNEQYF.

J is TRBJ1-2 and V is TRBV5-1; D is perhaps TRBD1 (6 bases). The CDR3 sequence is 15 residues long. The germline gives CDR1 SGHRS, CDR2 YFSETQ. Trimming shortened V by 0 bases and J by 2 bases, and 11 bases separated the two germline ends. Written as DNA, the CDR3 is TGCGCCAGCAGCTTGGCCATTACAGGGAACTATGGCTACACCTTC. It specifies CASSLAITGNYGYTF. Drawing the rest from reference TRBV5-1 and TRBJ1-2, the complete variable domain is KAGVTQTPRYLIKTRGQQVTLSCSPISGHRSVSWYQQTPGQGLQFLFEYFSETQRNKGNFPGRFSGRQFSNSRSEMNVSTLELGDSALYLCASSLAITGNYGYTFGSGTRLTVV.